The clone carrying this T cell receptor beta chain turned up a few times. This record comes from a study of blood T cell repertoires in COVID-19. Study as a whole: Whether acute or convalescent, the COVID-19 samples came from the United States, Italy and Spain. T cells, B-cell-depleted T cells, or PBMCs provided the cDNA or gDNA that served as material.

In the authors' workflow: Reference gene primer amplification gave estimated nucleated cell counts. Sequencing was performed with immunoSEQ multiplex PCR; in TCRdb, only in-frame clones are kept and a portion is missing. V and J calls and clone size are as listed in that table; D and trimming were resolved from the DNA. The sample includes roughly 79,000 clones, 75% to 90% of them seen just once. V lost 5 bases, J lost 4 bases, and 8 bases stayed unmatched. CDR1 is SGHAT, CDR2 FQNNGV, per germline. This CDR3 is 16 amino acids long. Material: peripheral blood. The source of this sequence is a man in his sixties with active or convalescent COVID-19. The chain couples TRBV11-2 to TRBJ2-1; TRBD2 aligns across 10 bases. The CDR3 loop is CASSPRLAGVYNEQFF. CDR3 bases: TGTGCCAGCAGCCCCCGGCTAGCGGGGGTATACAATGAGCAGTTCTTC.